Presented here are 20 T cell receptor beta chains from one specimen sequenced in a study of low-dose radiotherapy and immunotherapy resistance in tumors. Both TCRalpha and TCRbeta chains were reverse transcribed with V-gene-specific primers. The authors ran around 22 PCR cycles to amplify TCRs with a constant-region primer and V-primer adapter. In TCRdb, the reads were re-called with MiXCR into one record per CDR3 protein. The data show some 57,000 distinct CDR3 sequences, with around 23% seen just once and 6% to 8.5% held by the top ten. Indicated time point: after trial treatment. As for treatment: LDRT plus nivolumab, ipilimumab, low-dose cyclophosphamide and aspirin (RACIN trial). The sample was PBMCs, taken after low-dose radiotherapy plus immunotherapy. The receptors here all came from a male donor with prostate cancer.

This clonotype has ten or more counts. The chain has TRBV7-2 and TRBJ1-1, with TRBD1 identical over 8 bases. The CDR3 runs to 18 residues. Germline trimming cut 2 bases from V and 0 bases from J; bases unmatched to any gene: 11. In germline, CDR1 is SGHTA, CDR2 FQGNSA. The CDR3, as DNA: TGTGCCAGCAGCTTAATGAACAGGGGGTGGGGTATGAACACTGAAGCTTTCTTT. It translates to CASSLMNRGWGMNTEAFF.

This clonotype occurred many times. The chain uses TRBV23-1 and TRBJ1-4, with unresolved D. TRBV23-1 is flagged as an ORF with uncertain function. V was clipped by 3 bases and J by 0 bases, with 11 bases between them. The CDR3 contains 16 residues. CDR3 sequence reads: CASSQSDISTNEKLFF. The CDR3 DNA reads TGCGCCAGCAGTCAGTCCGACATATCAACTAATGAAAAACTGTTTTTT.

This clonotype was recorded at least ten times. V is TRBV29-1 and J is TRBJ1-1; possible D gene TRBD1, 5 bases. The germline gives CDR1 SQVTM, CDR2 ANQGSEA. Trimming took off 7 bases at V and 5 bases at J, with 14 bases between the two ends. The CDR3 totals 12 residues. The CDR3 DNA sequence: TGCAGCGCTGGGTCGGGGGAGACTGAAGCTTTCTTT. Its translation: CSAGSGETEAFF.

The V and J genes are TRBV24-1 and TRBJ2-5; no clear D. The CDR3 is 15 amino acids. Trimming stripped 4 bases from V and 5 bases from J, with 16 bases between. Germline CDR1 reads KGHDR; CDR2 reads SFDVKD. In DNA form, the CDR3 reads TGTGCCACCAGTGACCCCGCCCGAAACGGGGAGACCCAGTACTTC. Its translation is CATSDPARNGETQYF.

This clonotype turned up a few times. The CDR3 DNA reads as TGTGCCAGCAGCGGGACGGGGCTGGGGGACTATGGCTACACCTTC. Its protein product is CASSGTGLGDYGYTF. The chain has TRBV9 and TRBJ1-2, with a possible D match to TRBD1 (5 bases). Deletions cut 3 bases from V and 3 bases from J, with 15 bases between. Germline CDR1 and CDR2: SGDLS and YYNGEE. CDR3 length: 15 amino acids.

The rearrangement uses TRBV6-2 or TRBV6-3 and TRBJ2-3; D gene ambiguous. This CDR3 is built from 13 residues. In germline, CDR1 is MNHEY, CDR2 SVGEGT. The V gene lost 10 bases and the J gene lost 7 bases, with 18 bases spanning the gap. This CDR3 is CAIKLPAGHTQYF. The CDR3 DNA is TGTGCCATCAAACTGCCGGCAGGACATACGCAGTATTTT.

This clonotype was recorded at least ten times. CDR3 sequence reads: CASSFLRTEAFF. In DNA, the CDR3 is TGTGCCAGTAGTTTCCTTCGGACTGAAGCTTTCTTT. The chain links TRBV19 to TRBJ1-1; D is unclear. Trimming cost V 5 bases and J 5 bases, with 9 bases left between them. CDR3 length: 12 residues. Germline V gene lookup returns CDR1 LNHDA and CDR2 SQIVND (reference sequence).

The table lists this clonotype with many counts. This sequence joins TRBV28 and TRBJ2-7; 11 bases fit TRBD2. With V trimmed by 4 bases and J by 0 bases, 14 bases remained unmatched. The CDR3 has 19 amino acids. CDR1 is MDHEN, CDR2 SYDVKM, per germline. CDR3 bases: TGTGCCAGCAGTTCGCCGATCGGGACTAGCGGAAAGAGCTCCTACGAGCAGTACTTC. It codes for CASSSPIGTSGKSSYEQYF.

V is TRBV13 and J is TRBJ1-2, with TRBD1 matching over 8 bases. Germline CDR1 and CDR2: PRHDT and FYEKMQ (reference sequence). The CDR3 has 13 residues. V shed 5 bases and J 8 bases; nucleotides not matched to a gene: 7. The CDR3 loop reads CASSGKDRAGYTF. CDR3 bases: TGTGCCAGCAGCGGGAAGGACAGGGCCGGCTACACCTTC.

The sample holds many counts of this clonotype. V gene TRBV12-3 or TRBV12-4 combines with J gene TRBJ2-7; D is unclear. This CDR3 spans 12 amino acids. Deletions cut 3 bases from V and 5 bases from J, with 8 bases between. As DNA, the CDR3 is TGTGCCAGCAGTTTTACCCCCCACGAGCAGTACTTC. Its protein is CASSFTPHEQYF.

This clonotype was counted a few times. The chain is built from TRBV5-1 and TRBJ2-7, with D perhaps assigned TRBD1 or TRBD2 (5 bases each). Germline V gene data show CDR1 as SGHRS and CDR2 as YFSETQ. The V end was cut by 4 bases, the J end by 2 bases, with 16 bases between. The CDR3 runs to 15 residues. The CDR3 sequence is CASSPGPQSPYEQYF. The CDR3 DNA reads TGCGCCAGCAGCCCGGGACCGCAATCACCCTACGAGCAGTACTTC.

This clonotype showed up many times. The chain joins TRBV3-1 to TRBJ1-4; 7 nucleotides align to TRBD1. The V gene's germline CDR1 is LGHDT and CDR2 YNNKEL (reference sequence). V gave up 2 bases and J gave up 8 bases; unmatched junction bases: 8. The CDR3 is 15 amino acids. Written as DNA, the CDR3 is TGTGCCAGCAGCCAACACCGGCAGGGGGGCGAAAAACTGTTTTTT. It codes for CASSQHRQGGEKLFF.

This clonotype was seen a handful of times. A far larger clone lies a single base away; this is likely a read error. The V call is TRBV9, the J call TRBJ2-1; maybe TRBD1 (6 bases). Germline-derived CDR1 and CDR2 are SGDLS and YYNGEE. V dropped 2 bases and J dropped 13 bases, with 16 bases sitting between them. The CDR3 is made up of 13 amino acids. CDR3 protein: CASSVRGAETQFF. DNA for the CDR3: TGTGCCAGCAGCGTCAGGGGAGCGGAGACCCAGTTCTTC.

Turning to this clonotype: A far larger clone differs by one base, so this is likely a read error. V gene TRBV28 combines with J gene TRBJ2-1, with no clear D. Germline lookup yields CDR1 MDHEN and CDR2 SYDVKM. The CDR3 covers 13 residues. The CDR3 reads CATSRLPYNKQFF. The CDR3, as DNA: TGTGCCACCAGCCGCTTACCGTACAATAAGCAGTTCTTC.

This clonotype was observed many times. This chain uses TRBV20-1 with TRBJ2-1, with 12 bases matching TRBD2. Unmatched junction bases numbered 6, after V lost 6 bases and J lost 6 bases. Germline V gene lookup returns CDR1 DFQATT and CDR2 SNEGSKA (reference sequence). There are 14 residues in the CDR3. CDR3 region: CSALAGGTSNEQFF. CDR3 bases: TGCAGTGCACTAGCGGGGGGAACTAGCAATGAGCAGTTCTTC.

As regards this clonotype: Only one base separates this from a far larger clonotype, so it likely reflects a read error. J is TRBJ2-1 and V is TRBV20-1, with 10 positions matching TRBD1. The length of the CDR3 is 15 residues. Trimming took 6 bases from V and 10 from J; bases not matched to a gene: 15. CDR1 is DFQATT, CDR2 SNEGSKA, per germline (reference sequence). The CDR3 region has the DNA TGCAGTGCGAGCAGGGGACAGGGGACCTCCTACGAGCAGTTCTTC. It encodes CSASRGQGTSYEQFF.

V is TRBV28 and J is TRBJ2-7; D is perhaps TRBD1 (5 bases). CDR1 MDHEN and CDR2 SYDVKM come from the germline V gene. V was pared by 8 bases and J by 4 bases, with 18 bases between. The CDR3 loop spans 14 amino acids. The CDR3: CASRKETEIYEQYF. CDR3 sequence (DNA): TGTGCCAGCCGTAAAGAGACAGAGATTTACGAGCAGTACTTC. Together with reference TRBV28 and TRBJ2-7, the CDR3 gives the full variable domain: DVKVTQSSRYLVKRTGEKVFLECVQDMDHENMFWYRQDPGLGLRLIYFSYDVKMKEKGDIPEGYSVSREKKERFSLILESASTNQTSMYLCASRKETEIYEQYFGPGTRLTVT.

Concerning this clonotype: One base separates it from a far larger clone, so it is likely a read error. The chain links TRBV5-8 to TRBJ2-3; D unclear. V shed 4 bases and J shed 6 bases, with 12 bases lying between them. CDR1 is SGHTS and CDR2 is YDEGEE in the germline V gene. The CDR3 extends over 13 amino acids. The CDR3 nucleotides are TGTGCCAGCAGCGCCAGCTGCGTGGATACGCAGTATTTT. Its translation is CASSASCVDTQYF.

At least ten counts were recorded for this clonotype. The rearrangement uses TRBV9 and TRBJ1-1; D gene unclear. The CDR3 runs to 15 residues. CDR1 is SGDLS, CDR2 YYNGEE, per germline. V lost 4 bases and J lost 1, with 14 bases in between. The CDR3, as DNA: TGTGCCAGCAGCCCGACGGGGTCGGGGAACACTGAAGCTTTCTTT. It codes for CASSPTGSGNTEAFF.

This clonotype showed up many times. This chain uses TRBV11-2 with TRBJ2-1; tentatively, D is TRBD2 (6 bases). In germline, CDR1 is SGHAT, CDR2 FQNNGV. This CDR3 spans 18 amino acids. With 1 base removed from V and 7 bases from J, the gap between germline ends came to 23 bases. CDR3 sequence: CASSLVATSSLRLNEQFF. CDR3 coding DNA: TGTGCCAGCAGCTTAGTCGCTACTAGCAGCTTGCGTTTAAATGAGCAGTTCTTC.